A selection of T cell receptor beta chains follows, all from one sample in a study of human T cells and chemical hapten exposure. In TCRdb, the RACE reads were re-called with MiXCR into one record per CDR3 protein. The sample yields some 360,000 distinct CDR3 sequences, 4.5% to 5.5% seen once. The sample was whole blood, taken in connection with sensitization to the hapten diphenylcyclopropenone (DPC). The receptors originated from a woman between 50 and 59 years old with alopecia areata. Some clones in this sample may be carry-over from other donors' samples. CDR3s include the opening cysteine and the closing phenylalanine or tryptophan.

>TRBV6-5
CASSLAGGNTDTQYF
>TRBV6-5
CASSYSVDQPQHF
>TRBV24-1
CATSDPGQGRETQYF
>TRBV4-2
CASSQDDQSGANVLTF
>TRBV11-2
CASSSSGQGALRNIQYF
>TRBV11-1
CASSPRSQETQYF
>TRBV27
CATSSDEQFF
>TRBV29-1
CSALSGEQTQYF
>TRBV27
CASSGGQLNTEAFF
>TRBV7-2
CASSFLDSRETQYF
>TRBV29-1
CSVHGLAVPETQYF